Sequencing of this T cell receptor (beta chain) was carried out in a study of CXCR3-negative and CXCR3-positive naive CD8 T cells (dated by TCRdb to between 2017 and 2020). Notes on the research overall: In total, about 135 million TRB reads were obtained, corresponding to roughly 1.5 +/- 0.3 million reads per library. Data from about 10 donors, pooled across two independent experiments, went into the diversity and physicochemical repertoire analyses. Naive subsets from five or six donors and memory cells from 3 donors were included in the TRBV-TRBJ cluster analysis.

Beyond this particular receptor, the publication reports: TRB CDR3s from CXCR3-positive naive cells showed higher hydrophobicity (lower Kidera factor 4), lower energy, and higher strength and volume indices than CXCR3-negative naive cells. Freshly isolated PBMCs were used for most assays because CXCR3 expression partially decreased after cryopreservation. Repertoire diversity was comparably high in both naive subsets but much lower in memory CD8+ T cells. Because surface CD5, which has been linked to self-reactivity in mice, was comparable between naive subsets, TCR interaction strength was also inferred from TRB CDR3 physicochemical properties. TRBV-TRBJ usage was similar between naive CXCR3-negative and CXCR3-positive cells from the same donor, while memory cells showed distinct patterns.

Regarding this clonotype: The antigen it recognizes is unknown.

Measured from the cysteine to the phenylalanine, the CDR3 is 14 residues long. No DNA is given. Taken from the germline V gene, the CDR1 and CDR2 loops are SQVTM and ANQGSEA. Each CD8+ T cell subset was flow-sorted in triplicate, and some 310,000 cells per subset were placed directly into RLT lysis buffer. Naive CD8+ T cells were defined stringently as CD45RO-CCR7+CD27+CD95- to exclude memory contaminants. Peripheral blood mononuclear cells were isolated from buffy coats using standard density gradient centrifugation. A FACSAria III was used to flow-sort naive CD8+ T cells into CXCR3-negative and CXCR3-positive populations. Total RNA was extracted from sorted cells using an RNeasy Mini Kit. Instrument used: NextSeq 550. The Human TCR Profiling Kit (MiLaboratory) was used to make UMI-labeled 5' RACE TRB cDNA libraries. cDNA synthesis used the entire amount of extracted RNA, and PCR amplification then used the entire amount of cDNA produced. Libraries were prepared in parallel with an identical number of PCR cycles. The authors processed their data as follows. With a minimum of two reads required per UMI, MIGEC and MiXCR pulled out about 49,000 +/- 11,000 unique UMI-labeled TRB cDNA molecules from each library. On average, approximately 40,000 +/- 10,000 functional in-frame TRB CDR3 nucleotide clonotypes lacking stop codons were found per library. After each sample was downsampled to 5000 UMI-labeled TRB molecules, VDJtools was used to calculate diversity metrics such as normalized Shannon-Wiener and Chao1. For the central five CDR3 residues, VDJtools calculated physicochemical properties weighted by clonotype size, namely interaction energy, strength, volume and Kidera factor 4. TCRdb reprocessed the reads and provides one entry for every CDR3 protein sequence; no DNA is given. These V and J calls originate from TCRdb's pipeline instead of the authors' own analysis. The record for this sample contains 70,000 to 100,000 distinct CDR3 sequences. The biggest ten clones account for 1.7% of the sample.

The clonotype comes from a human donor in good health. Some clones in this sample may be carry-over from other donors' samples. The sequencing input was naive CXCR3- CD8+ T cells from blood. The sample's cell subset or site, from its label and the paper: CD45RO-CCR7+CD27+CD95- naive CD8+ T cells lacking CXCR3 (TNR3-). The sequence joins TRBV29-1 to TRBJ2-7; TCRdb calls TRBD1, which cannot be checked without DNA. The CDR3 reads CSVVTGGRSYEQYF.